This TCR beta chain is from a study of PD-1 blockade in classical Hodgkin lymphoma. General study points: Relative to healthy donors, newly diagnosed patients reportedly had lower baseline TCR diversity, which was reported as lower still in relapsed/refractory patients.

Of note for this clone: Its target is unknown.

The repertoire was sequenced with immunoSEQ multiplex PCR; TCRdb's copy has only in-frame clones and lacks some. The data contain about 30,000 clones, around 94% of them singletons. Trimming at V came to 3 bases and at J to 4 bases, leaving 5 bases not matched to a gene. The CDR3 extends over 15 amino acids. Per germline, CDR1 SGHDN and CDR2 FVKESK. Documented time point: newly diagnosed, previously untreated cHL patient sample. Comparison used PBMCs from newly diagnosed, untreated classical Hodgkin lymphoma. Sequencing was carried out using peripheral blood mononuclear cells (PBMCs). The TCR originated in a human donor with classical Hodgkin lymphoma. The chain employs TRBV14 and TRBJ2-7; 11 bases are shared with TRBD1. CDR3 in DNA: TGTGCCAGCAGCCACGCCGGGACAGGGGGGTACGAGCAGTACTTC. Translating it yields CASSHAGTGGYEQYF.